Listed here are 27 T cell receptor beta chains from one sample, sequenced in a study of blood T cell repertoires in COVID-19. Here immunoSEQ multiplex PCR was the method, and the copy in TCRdb shows in-frame clones only, minus some. This table has approximately 100,000 clones, roughly 85% appearing once. What was sequenced was peripheral blood. These receptors came from a woman in her sixties or seventies with active or convalescent COVID-19.

This chain uses TRBV30 with TRBJ1-5; D gene uncertain. The CDR3 has 14 amino acids. Trimming removed 1 base at V and 7 bases at J, with 14 bases between. CDR1 GTSNPN and CDR2 SVGIG come from the germline V gene (reference sequence). The CDR3 DNA reads TGTGCCTGGAGTGGGTTGGCAGTCAAACAGCCCCAGCATTTT. Its protein is CAWSGLAVKQPQHF.

The chain is built from TRBV5-1 and TRBJ2-3; 11 bases are a match to TRBD2. The CDR3 has 16 amino acids. Germline lookup yields CDR1 SGHRS and CDR2 YFSETQ. The V segment lost 1 base and the J segment 2 bases; nucleotides outside the gene matches: 3. The CDR3 DNA sequence: TGCGCCAGCAGCTTGCTAGCGGGGGGATCCACAGATACGCAGTATTTT. This codes for CASSLLAGGSTDTQYF.

This clone was detected only once. V usage is TRBV11-2 and J usage is TRBJ1-2, with TRBD1 as a possible D gene (6 bases). Looked up from germline, CDR1 is SGHAT and CDR2 is FQNNGV. V lost 2 bases and J 0 bases, leaving 13 bases between the germline ends. This CDR3 is built from 16 residues. The CDR3 loop reads CASSLSWDISNYGYTF. The CDR3, as DNA: TGTGCCAGCAGCTTATCTTGGGACATATCTAACTATGGCTACACCTTC.

Written as DNA, the CDR3 is TGTGCCAGTAGTTTGATGACAGGGCCAGATACGCAGTATTTT. Translated: CASSLMTGPDTQYF. This rearrangement joins TRBV19 to TRBJ2-3; TRBD1 matches at 7 bases. This CDR3 is 14 amino acids long. CDR1 LNHDA and CDR2 SQIVND come from the germline V gene (reference sequence). Trimming took 5 bases from V and 4 from J; bases not matched to a gene: 6.

This rearrangement joins TRBV18 to TRBJ2-7, with D possibly being TRBD1 (5 bases). Trimming left V 0 bases short and J 6 bases short, with 12 bases between. The CDR3 length is 14 residues. Germline loops: CDR1 KGHSH, CDR2 LQKENI. Written as DNA, the CDR3 is TGTGCCAGCTCACCACCAAGGGCAGGGTCCGAGCAGTACTTC. Protein product: CASSPPRAGSEQYF.

The V and J genes are TRBV7-9 and TRBJ1-1, with D uncertain. Deletions cut 2 bases from V and 6 bases from J, with 10 bases between. CDR1 is SEHNR, CDR2 FQNEAQ, per germline (reference sequence). CDR3 length: 13 amino acids. CDR3 sequence: CASSLLGGAEAFF. CDR3 sequence (DNA): TGTGCCAGCAGCTTATTGGGAGGCGCTGAAGCTTTCTTT.

The chain is built from TRBV9 and TRBJ2-5; the D gene is possibly TRBD2 (6 bases). Trimming shortened V by 0 bases and J by 4 bases, and 10 bases separated the two germline ends. This CDR3 is 14 amino acids long. In germline, CDR1 is SGDLS, CDR2 YYNGEE. The chain's CDR3 is CASSVGPSVETQYF. CDR3 bases: TGTGCCAGCAGCGTAGGGCCTAGCGTAGAGACCCAGTACTTC.

This chain connects TRBV19 to TRBJ1-3; D call uncertain. This CDR3 has 15 amino acids. V lost 3 bases and J lost 8, with 17 bases in between. Germline V gene lookup returns CDR1 LNHDA and CDR2 SQIVND (reference sequence). The CDR3 loop is CASSINQRGFDTIYF. CDR3 DNA: TGTGCCAGTAGTATCAACCAGAGAGGGTTCGACACCATATATTTT. Drawing the rest from reference TRBV19 and TRBJ1-3, the complete variable domain is DGGITQSPKYLFRKEGQNVTLSCEQNLNHDAMYWYRQDPGQGLRLIYYSQIVNDFQKGDIAEGYSVSREKKESFPLTVTSAQKNPTAFYLCASSINQRGFDTIYFGEGSWLTVV.

This sequence joins TRBV18 and TRBJ1-1; 10 positions agree with TRBD1. Germline loops: CDR1 KGHSH, CDR2 LQKENI. The CDR3 totals 13 residues. Germline trimming cut 9 bases from V and 4 bases from J; bases unmatched to any gene: 5. CDR3 sequence: CASSTGGLTEAFF. The CDR3 nucleotides read TGTGCCAGTTCGACAGGGGGCCTCACTGAAGCTTTCTTT.

The chain has TRBV28 and TRBJ1-1; possibly TRBD1 for D (5 bases). This CDR3 region has 15 residues. The germline V gene encodes CDR1 MDHEN and CDR2 SYDVKM. The V gene lost 4 bases and the J gene lost 2 bases, with 14 bases spanning the gap. CDR3 loop: CASSSSWRGNTEAFF. CDR3 coding DNA: TGTGCCAGCAGTTCATCCTGGCGGGGCAACACTGAAGCTTTCTTT.

J is TRBJ1-2 and V is TRBV4-1, with D maybe TRBD1 (6 bases). Germline lookup yields CDR1 MGHRA and CDR2 YSYEKL. V lost 0 bases to trimming and J lost 3 bases, with 8 bases between them. This CDR3 is built from 14 residues. The CDR3 sequence: CASSQEGAYYGYTF. CDR3 DNA: TGCGCCAGCAGCCAAGAGGGGGCCTACTATGGCTACACCTTC.

This chain connects TRBV5-1 to TRBJ2-4; TRBD2 might be the D (5 bases). CDR3 length: 15 amino acids. V lost 1 base and J lost 8, with 16 bases in between. Germline-derived CDR1 and CDR2 are SGHRS and YFSETQ. Written as DNA, the CDR3 is TGCGCCAGCAGCTTGATGGGAGTGGCCGGGGACATTCAGTACTTC. Protein sequence: CASSLMGVAGDIQYF.

This rearrangement joins TRBV5-1 to TRBJ1-1; perhaps TRBD1 as D (6 bases). The CDR3 has 14 amino acids. Germline assignment: CDR1 SGHRS and CDR2 YFSETQ. V was trimmed by 3 bases and J by 5 bases, leaving 14 bases between them. As DNA, the CDR3 is TGCGCCAGCAGCTCCGACAGGTTGTGGACTGAAGCTTTCTTT. Protein sequence: CASSSDRLWTEAFF.

The V gene is TRBV11-2, the J gene TRBJ2-1; D is uncertain. This CDR3 has 14 residues. CDR1 and CDR2 from the germline V gene are SGHAT and FQNNGV. Trimming left V 0 bases short and J 6 bases short, with 9 bases between. The CDR3: CASSLDRLANEQFF. CDR3 bases: TGTGCCAGCAGCTTAGATCGCCTGGCCAATGAGCAGTTCTTC.

The rearrangement uses TRBV19 and TRBJ2-2; 8 positions agree with TRBD2. CDR3 size: 19 residues. Per germline, CDR1 LNHDA and CDR2 SQIVND (reference sequence). V trimming: 4 bases; J trimming: 5 bases; junction bases outside the gene matches: 18. The CDR3 DNA follows: TGTGCCAGTAGTAAGGGGACATCCTCCGGGACTAGAGCTACCGGGGAGCTGTTTTTT. This gives the protein CASSKGTSSGTRATGELFF.

V gene TRBV5-4 combines with J gene TRBJ2-5, with D maybe TRBD1 (5 bases). From germline, CDR1 is SGHNT and CDR2 YYREEE (reference sequence). The CDR3 consists of 13 residues. V was pared by 4 bases and J by 5 bases, with 12 bases between. The CDR3, as DNA: TGTGCCAGCAGCCTAGGAAAGGGGGAGACCCAGTACTTC. Its protein product is CASSLGKGETQYF. Full variable domain (remainder filled in from reference TRBV5-4 and TRBJ2-5): ETGVTQSPTHLIKTRGQQVTLRCSSQSGHNTVSWYQQALGQGPQFIFQYYREEENGRGNFPPRFSGLQFPNYSSELNVNALELDDSALYLCASSLGKGETQYFGPGTRLLVL.

This clone showed up just once. The chain uses TRBV6-4 and TRBJ1-5; D is unresolved. There are 13 residues in the CDR3. V was pared by 2 bases and J by 6 bases, with 8 bases between. CDR1 and CDR2 (germline): MRHNA, SNTAGT. The CDR3 reads CASSDAPGQPQHF. The CDR3 DNA sequence: TGTGCCAGCAGTGACGCCCCGGGTCAGCCCCAGCATTTT.

The chain combines TRBV4-2 with TRBJ2-5; 8 bases agree with TRBD1. Germline V gives CDR1 LGHNA, CDR2 YNFKEQ. V lost 2 bases, J lost 2 bases, and 10 bases stayed unmatched. This CDR3 contains 17 residues. The CDR3 region is CASSQLQPGQVQETQYF. The CDR3 DNA reads as TGTGCCAGCAGCCAACTTCAACCGGGACAGGTTCAAGAGACCCAGTACTTC.

The chain couples TRBV7-9 to TRBJ2-7, with a weak D call TRBD1 (6 bases). CDR1 and CDR2 (germline): SEHNR, FQNEAQ (reference sequence). This CDR3 comprises 15 residues. Trimming removed 4 bases from V and 3 bases from J, with 16 bases in between. As DNA, the CDR3 is TGTGCCAGCAGCTCGCAACAAACAGGGAGCTACGAGCAGTACTTC. Protein: CASSSQQTGSYEQYF.

This sequence joins TRBV9 and TRBJ1-2, with 7 positions matching TRBD1. V lost 4 bases and J lost 5; bases outside the gene matches: 8. CDR1 and CDR2 from the germline V gene are SGDLS and YYNGEE. The CDR3 loop spans 14 amino acids. DNA of the CDR3: TGTGCCAGCAGCTTCCAGACAGGGAAATATGGCTACACCTTC. It is translated as CASSFQTGKYGYTF.

Comment on this clone: One end of the junction varies from germline; a read error may be responsible. The V gene is TRBV7-7, the J gene TRBJ1-5, with D maybe TRBD1 (5 bases). This CDR3 is 17 amino acids long. The germline CDR1 and CDR2 sequences are SSHAT and FNYEAQ (reference sequence). The CDR3 nucleotides read TGTGCTAGCAGGAAGGCGGGGGGGGTTTGGCGCAATCAGCCCCAGCATTTT. Its translation is CASRKAGGVWRNQPQHF. The complete variable domain, with remaining parts taken from reference TRBV7-7 and TRBJ1-5, reads GAGVSQSPRYKVTKRGQDVTLRCDPISSHATLYWYQQALGQGPEFLTYFNYEAQPDKSGLPSDRFSAERPEGSISTLTIQRTEQRDSAMYRCASRKAGGVWRNQPQHFGDGTRLSIL.

The chain has TRBV10-3 and TRBJ1-6, with 9 bases lining up with TRBD1. The germline V gene encodes CDR1 ENHRY and CDR2 SYGVKD. V gave up 3 bases and J gave up 7 bases; unmatched junction bases: 7. The CDR3 totals 16 residues. In DNA, the CDR3 is TGTGCCATCAGTGACCCTAGGACAGGGGCCAATTCACCCCTCCACTTT. This translates into CAISDPRTGANSPLHF.

The rearrangement uses TRBV5-6 and TRBJ1-1; 11 bases map to TRBD1. Germline CDR1 is SGHDT and CDR2 is YYEEEE. The V gene end was trimmed by 4 bases and the J gene end by 6 bases; junction bases not matched to a gene: 11. The CDR3 has 16 amino acids. The CDR3 DNA sequence: TGTGCCAGCAGCGCGGACAGGGGGCGCGTGATGGCTGAAGCTTTCTTT. Translating gives CASSADRGRVMAEAFF.

This chain links TRBV6-2 or TRBV6-3 with TRBJ1-5; D call uncertain. In germline, CDR1 is MNHEY, CDR2 SVGEGT. The V end lost 7 bases, the J end lost 3 bases, and 16 bases lay between the germline ends. The CDR3 consists of 15 residues. The CDR3 nucleotides are TGTGCCAGCACCCCCCTCGGGGAGATCAATCAGCCCCAGCATTTT. It encodes CASTPLGEINQPQHF.

V and J are TRBV5-4 and TRBJ1-6; TRBD1 matches at 8 bases. The CDR3 is 15 residues long. J gave up 10 bases and V 6 bases, and 12 bases lay outside the gene matches. Germline CDR1 and CDR2: SGHNT and YYREEE (reference sequence). The CDR3 bases are TGTGCCAGCACCCTGGACAGGGTAAAGGGATCACCCCTCCACTTT. Its translation: CASTLDRVKGSPLHF.

The J gene is TRBJ2-7, the V gene TRBV6-5, with 7 bases that match TRBD2. The CDR3 has 15 amino acids. CDR1 and CDR2 from the germline V gene are MNHEY and SVGAGI. V was pared by 3 bases and J by 0 bases, with 5 bases of the junction left unmatched. The CDR3 loop is CASSYQRESSYEQYF. Here the CDR3 DNA reads TGTGCCAGCAGTTATCAGCGGGAAAGCTCCTACGAGCAGTACTTC.

The chain employs TRBV5-5 and TRBJ2-1; D is ambiguous. Germline assignment: CDR1 SGHKS and CDR2 YYEKEE (reference sequence). The CDR3 is 12 residues long. Deletions cut 0 bases from V and 10 bases from J, with 8 bases between. CDR3 region: CASSLERREQFF. The CDR3 DNA reads TGTGCCAGCAGCTTGGAGCGTCGCGAGCAGTTCTTC.